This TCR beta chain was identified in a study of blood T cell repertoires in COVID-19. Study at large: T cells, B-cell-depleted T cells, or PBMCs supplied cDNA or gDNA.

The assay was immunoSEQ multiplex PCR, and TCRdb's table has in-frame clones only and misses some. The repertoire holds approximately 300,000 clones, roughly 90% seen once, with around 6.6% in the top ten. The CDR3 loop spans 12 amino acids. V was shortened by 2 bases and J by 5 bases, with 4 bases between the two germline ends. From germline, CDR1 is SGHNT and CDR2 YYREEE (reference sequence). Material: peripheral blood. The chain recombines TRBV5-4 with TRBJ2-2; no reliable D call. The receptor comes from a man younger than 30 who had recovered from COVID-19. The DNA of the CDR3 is TGTGCCAGCAGCTTTAGAACCGGGGAGCTGTTTTTT. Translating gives CASSFRTGELFF.